This TCR beta chain derives from a study of shared T cell receptors in the human thymus. From germline, CDR1 is SGHDN and CDR2 FVKESK. This CDR3 has 21 amino acids. Trimming took 0 bases from V and 7 from J; bases not matched to a gene: 22. Profiling relied on immunoSEQ multiplex PCR, and the TCRdb table lists in-frame clones only, not all of them. The top ten clones hold over 0.008% of a sample with 700,000 to 750,000 clones, 70% to 90% of them seen once. These records were also assigned to another study, of human thymus T cells. This second study notes: From resections taken during corrective heart surgery, the thymus tissue was obtained. Repertoires from thymus and blood appeared to show biased V and J gene usage. Unrelated individuals reportedly shared highly overlapping thymic TCR repertoires.

This sequence joins TRBV14 and TRBJ1-4; 8 bases align to TRBD1. This receptor was obtained from a girl under three years old with a congenital heart defect. The sample was thymocytes. CDR3 amino acids: CASSQEPRDLLQGAGGEKLFF. CDR3 DNA: TGTGCCAGCAGCCAAGAACCCCGAGACCTCCTGCAGGGGGCTGGTGGTGAAAAACTGTTTTTT.